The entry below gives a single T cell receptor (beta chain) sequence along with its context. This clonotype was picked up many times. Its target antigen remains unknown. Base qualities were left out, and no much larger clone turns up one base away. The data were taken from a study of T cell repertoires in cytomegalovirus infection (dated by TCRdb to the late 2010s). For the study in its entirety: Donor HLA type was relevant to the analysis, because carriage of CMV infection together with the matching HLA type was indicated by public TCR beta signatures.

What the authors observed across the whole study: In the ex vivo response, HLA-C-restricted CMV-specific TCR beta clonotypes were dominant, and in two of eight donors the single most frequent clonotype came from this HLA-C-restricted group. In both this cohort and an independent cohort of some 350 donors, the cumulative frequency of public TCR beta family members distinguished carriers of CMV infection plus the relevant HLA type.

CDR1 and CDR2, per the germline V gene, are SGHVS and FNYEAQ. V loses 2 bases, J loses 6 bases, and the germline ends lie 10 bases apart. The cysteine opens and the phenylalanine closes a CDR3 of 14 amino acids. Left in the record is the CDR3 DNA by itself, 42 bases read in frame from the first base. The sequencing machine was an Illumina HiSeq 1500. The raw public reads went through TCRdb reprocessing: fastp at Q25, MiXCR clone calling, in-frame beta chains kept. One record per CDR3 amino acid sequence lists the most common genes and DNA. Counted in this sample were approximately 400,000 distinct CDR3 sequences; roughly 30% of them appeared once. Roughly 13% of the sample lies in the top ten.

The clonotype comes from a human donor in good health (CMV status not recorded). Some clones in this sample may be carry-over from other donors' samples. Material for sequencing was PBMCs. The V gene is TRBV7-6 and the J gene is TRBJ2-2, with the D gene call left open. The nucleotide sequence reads TGTGCCAGCAGCTTACAGGCTTTTTCCGGGGAGCTGTTTTTT. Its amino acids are CASSLQAFSGELFF.